Here is one TCR beta chain with its context. The antigen remains undetermined. The libraries of TRB cDNA were constructed through 5' RACE using UMI labels. TCRdb derives one entry per CDR3 protein from the 5' RACE reads, leaving out DNA. The data include 60,000 to 65,000 distinct CDR3 sequences; the top ten clones carry 0.8%. The source of the sample is a study of CXCR3-negative and CXCR3-positive naive CD8 T cells. Broader study findings: Naive cells with CXCR3 showed TRB CDR3s that were more hydrophobic than those in CXCR3-negative naive cells. Similar TRBV-TRBJ usage was seen in naive cells (both CXCR3-negative and CXCR3-positive), but memory cells differed.

The CDR3 totals 17 residues. Germline CDR1 LNHDA, CDR2 SQIVND (reference sequence). The chain is built from TRBV19 and TRBJ1-1; TCRdb proposes TRBD1, but this gene call is untestable without DNA. The source of this sequence is a human donor in good health. Some clones in this sample may be carry-over from other donors' samples. The sample taken for sequencing was naive CXCR3+ CD8+ T cells from blood. Described subset: CD45RO-CCR7+CD27+CD95- naive CD8+ T cells expressing CXCR3 (TNR3+). CDR3 loop: CASSIGIGSGSNTEAFF.